One sample yielded the 29 T cell receptor beta chains listed below, sequenced in a study of CD8+CD57+ T cells in acquired aplastic anemia. Patients sequenced had flow cytometry evidence of CD8+CD57+ cell expansion. Genomic DNA acted as the template from which TCR beta VDJ combination and CDR3 sequence profiling were carried out. TCRdb re-derived calls from the reads in MiXCR, one entry per CDR3 protein. The sample has under 200,000 distinct CDR3 sequences; 45% to 55% are singletons. The sequencing input was sorted CD4+, CD8+, or CD8+CD57+ T cells (not recorded which) from PBMCs. The receptors were gathered from a human donor with aplastic anemia.

The CDR3 here is CASSLVLNTEAFF. As DNA, the CDR3 is TGTGCCAGTAGTCTCGTTCTAAACACTGAAGCTTTCTTT. The chain carries TRBV19 and TRBJ1-1; D unclear. CDR3 size: 13 residues. Germline-derived CDR1 and CDR2 are LNHDA and SQIVND (reference sequence). V lost 5 bases and J 2 bases, leaving 9 bases between the germline ends.

In its sample, this clonotype was seen many times. V and J are TRBV15 and TRBJ2-7, with TRBD1 matching over 8 bases. The CDR3 is 12 residues long. Trimming took 8 bases from V and 10 from J; bases not matched to a gene: 10. CDR1 is LNHNV, CDR2 YYDKDF, per germline (reference sequence). This chain's CDR3 is CATHFGTGPQYF. As DNA, the CDR3 is TGTGCCACCCACTTCGGGACAGGCCCTCAGTACTTC.

This clonotype was recorded many times. The V gene is TRBV7-2, the J gene TRBJ1-2; D ambiguous. The V gene lost 7 bases and the J gene lost 8 bases, with 20 bases spanning the gap. The CDR3 is 14 residues long. Per germline, CDR1 SGHTA and CDR2 FQGNSA. As DNA, the CDR3 is TGTGCCAGCACCGACCAACCGGCGAGTTACGGCTACACCTTC. Protein product: CASTDQPASYGYTF.

The CDR3 DNA reads as TGCAGTGCTATAGGGACAGTTTCCTACGAGCAGTACTTC. Protein: CSAIGTVSYEQYF. V usage is TRBV20-1 and J usage is TRBJ2-7, with TRBD1 matching over 7 bases. J lost 1 base, V lost 4 bases, and 4 bases had no gene match. CDR3 length: 13 residues. CDR1 DFQATT and CDR2 SNEGSKA come from the germline V gene (reference sequence).

This clonotype was counted many times. The chain couples TRBV6-5 to TRBJ2-7, with TRBD1 identical over 9 bases. Trimming took 0 bases from V and 5 from J; bases not matched to a gene: 5. CDR3 length equals 15 residues. Germline V CDR1 and CDR2: MNHEY, SVGAGI. CDR3 sequence reads: CASSYSWTGEDEQYF. CDR3 nucleotides: TGTGCCAGCAGTTACTCGTGGACAGGGGAAGACGAGCAGTACTTC.

This clonotype was observed at least ten times. The gene calls are TRBV5-8 and TRBJ1-1; D is undetermined. Germline CDR1 reads SGHTS; CDR2 reads YDEGEE. The CDR3 runs 13 residues. Deletions cut 5 bases from V and 2 bases from J, with 10 bases between. CDR3 sequence reads: CASRASRNTEAFF. As DNA, the CDR3 is TGTGCCAGCAGGGCGAGTAGAAACACTGAAGCTTTCTTT.

This clonotype was found many times. This chain joins TRBV5-1 and TRBJ2-5; D is undetermined. Germline V gene data show CDR1 as SGHRS and CDR2 as YFSETQ. This CDR3 is 14 amino acids long. Trimming stripped 0 bases from V and 4 bases from J, with 10 bases between. As DNA, the CDR3 is TGCGCCAGCAGCTTGGAAGGGATTGGAGAGACCCAGTACTTC. This sequence encodes CASSLEGIGETQYF.

This clonotype was observed a few times. The chain joins TRBV25-1 to TRBJ2-3; possible D gene TRBD1, 5 bases. CDR1 MGHDK and CDR2 SYGVNS come from the germline V gene. The CDR3 runs 14 residues. Trimming pared 3 bases from V and 6 bases from J, leaving 13 bases between. The CDR3 coding sequence is TGTGCCAGCAGTGATATAGGGGATGCGGATACGCAGTATTTT. Translated: CASSDIGDADTQYF.

This chain connects TRBV25-1 to TRBJ2-1; 8 bases are a match to TRBD1. The CDR3 runs 12 residues. CDR1 and CDR2 (germline): MGHDK, SYGVNS. V lost 7 bases and J lost 9; bases outside the gene matches: 5. The CDR3 region is CASIPDRGEQFF. CDR3 DNA sequence: TGTGCCAGCATTCCTGACAGGGGTGAGCAGTTCTTC.

The genes are TRBV5-1 and TRBJ2-1, with 16 nucleotides matching TRBD2. The trim removed 3 bases at V and 4 bases at J, leaving 10 bases unmatched. Germline V CDR1 and CDR2: SGHRS, YFSETQ. This CDR3 contains 19 residues. CDR3 DNA sequence: TGCGCCAGCAGCTCCTCCGGGACTAGCGGGAGGGCCGCGTACAATGAGCAGTTCTTC. Translating gives CASSSSGTSGRAAYNEQFF.

This clonotype has ten or more counts. The V and J genes are TRBV20-1 and TRBJ2-1; 7 bases are a match to TRBD2. There are 14 residues in the CDR3. The germline CDR1 and CDR2 sequences are DFQATT and SNEGSKA (reference sequence). With 6 bases clipped from V and 9 bases from J, the junction kept 14 bases outside the gene matches. CDR3 sequence (DNA): TGCAGTGCGGGGGTCGGCGGGAGTATCGTTGAGCAGTTCTTC. Protein sequence: CSAGVGGSIVEQFF.

This clonotype was counted ten times or more. The chain uses TRBV20-1 and TRBJ1-1; tentative D call: TRBD1 (5 bases). CDR1 is DFQATT and CDR2 is SNEGSKA in the germline V gene (reference sequence). The CDR3 contains 12 residues. Trimming removed 5 bases from V and 7 bases from J, with 14 bases in between. The chain's CDR3 is CSAPDQGIEAFF. The CDR3 DNA follows: TGCAGTGCTCCCGACCAGGGAATTGAAGCTTTCTTT.

The sample holds many counts of this clonotype. V and J are TRBV7-2 and TRBJ2-3, with 14 positions matching TRBD2. The CDR3 sequence is 16 residues long. CDR1 is SGHTA and CDR2 is FQGNSA in the germline V gene. Germline trimming cut 6 bases from V and 9 bases from J; bases unmatched to any gene: 11. CDR3 residues: CASRTGWTSGRNTQYF. The CDR3 DNA sequence: TGTGCCAGCAGAACAGGGTGGACTAGCGGGAGGAACACGCAGTATTTT.

The table lists this clonotype with many counts. The rearrangement uses TRBV19 and TRBJ2-7, with 10 bases aligning to TRBD1. From germline, CDR1 is LNHDA and CDR2 SQIVND (reference sequence). The CDR3 has 16 amino acids. V gave up 5 bases and J gave up 3 bases; unmatched junction bases: 10. This chain's CDR3 is CASSSPTGGSLYEQYF. The CDR3 DNA is TGTGCCAGTAGTTCTCCGACAGGGGGCTCCCTCTACGAGCAGTACTTC.

The chain is built from TRBV2 and TRBJ2-7, with 7 nucleotides matching TRBD1. V lost 10 bases, J lost 2 bases, and 8 bases stayed unmatched. Per germline, CDR1 SNHLY and CDR2 FYNNEI. There are 13 residues in the CDR3. This CDR3 reads CATAGTVAYEQYF. The CDR3 DNA is TGTGCCACCGCTGGGACAGTGGCCTACGAGCAGTACTTC.

V and J are TRBV24-1 and TRBJ2-1; no firm D call. Trimming removed 8 bases from V and 8 bases from J, with 18 bases in between. Germline CDR1 KGHDR, CDR2 SFDVKD. The CDR3 spans 14 residues. CDR3 region: CATTPGLGGYEQFF. The CDR3 DNA is TGTGCCACCACTCCTGGGCTCGGCGGCTATGAGCAGTTCTTC.

Many counts were recorded for this clonotype. This sequence joins TRBV5-1 and TRBJ2-1; TRBD2 matches at 14 bases. The CDR3 length is 16 residues. Losses at the gene ends were 4 bases for V and 4 bases for J; bases not matched to a gene: 4. Germline loops: CDR1 SGHRS, CDR2 YFSETQ. CDR3: CASSPGLAGGYNEQFF. CDR3 bases: TGCGCCAGCAGCCCAGGACTAGCGGGAGGTTACAATGAGCAGTTCTTC. Full variable domain (missing parts from reference TRBV5-1 and TRBJ2-1): KAGVTQTPRYLIKTRGQQVTLSCSPISGHRSVSWYQQTPGQGLQFLFEYFSETQRNKGNFPGRFSGRQFSNSRSEMNVSTLELGDSALYLCASSPGLAGGYNEQFFGPGTRLTVL.

The chain combines TRBV10-3 with TRBJ2-2; TRBD2 matches 8 bases. Germline assignment: CDR1 ENHRY and CDR2 SYGVKD. The CDR3 is 14 amino acids. V shed 6 bases and J 4 bases; nucleotides not matched to a gene: 4. The CDR3 bases are TGTGCCATCAGCGTAACTAGCGGCACCGGGGAGCTGTTTTTT. Protein product: CAISVTSGTGELFF.

The chain is built from TRBV19 and TRBJ2-7; tentative D call: TRBD2 (6 bases). CDR1 and CDR2 from the germline V gene are LNHDA and SQIVND (reference sequence). V lost 3 bases and J lost 0, with 24 bases in between. CDR3 length equals 19 residues. This CDR3 reads CASSMRGIDPSASSYEQYF. Here the CDR3 DNA reads TGTGCCAGTAGTATGAGGGGCATCGACCCTAGCGCGAGCTCCTACGAGCAGTACTTC.

This clonotype was observed many times. The CDR3 nucleotides read TGCGCCAGCAGCTTAGGACTAGCGGGCCCTTACAATGAGCAGTTCTTC. This codes for CASSLGLAGPYNEQFF. The chain employs TRBV5-1 and TRBJ2-1, with 11 bases aligning to TRBD2. Germline values: CDR1 SGHRS, CDR2 YFSETQ. The J segment lost 4 bases and the V segment lost 2 bases, leaving 5 bases of the junction unmatched. The CDR3 consists of 16 residues. Supplemented by reference TRBV5-1 and TRBJ2-1, the full variable domain reads KAGVTQTPRYLIKTRGQQVTLSCSPISGHRSVSWYQQTPGQGLQFLFEYFSETQRNKGNFPGRFSGRQFSNSRSEMNVSTLELGDSALYLCASSLGLAGPYNEQFFGPGTRLTVL.

This clonotype was observed at least ten times. V gene TRBV5-1 combines with J gene TRBJ2-3, with 11 positions matching TRBD1. Germline CDR1 reads SGHRS; CDR2 reads YFSETQ. This CDR3 is 15 amino acids long. V lost 0 bases and J lost 5; bases outside the gene matches: 2. The CDR3 loop is CASSLAGQGEDTQYF. The CDR3 nucleotides read TGCGCCAGCAGCTTGGCGGGACAGGGGGAAGATACGCAGTATTTT.

This chain links TRBV24-1 with TRBJ2-5; D gene ambiguous. The CDR3 covers 18 residues. CDR1 and CDR2 (germline): KGHDR, SFDVKD. V was clipped by 5 bases and J by 2 bases, with 23 bases between them. This CDR3 is CATSGDDASPSRQETQYF. The CDR3 DNA follows: TGTGCCACCAGTGGGGATGACGCCTCCCCAAGTCGGCAAGAGACCCAGTACTTC.

This clonotype was recorded many times. This chain connects TRBV6-1 to TRBJ2-7; 11 nucleotides align to TRBD2. CDR1 is MNHNS, CDR2 SASEGT, per germline. V lost 4 bases and J lost 7; bases outside the gene matches: 6. This CDR3 has 14 residues. The CDR3: CASSGGLAGYEQYF. The DNA for the CDR3 is TGTGCCAGCAGTGGCGGACTAGCGGGCTATGAGCAGTACTTC.

This clonotype has a count of ten or more. The chain carries TRBV15 and TRBJ1-1; D remains unclear. V dropped 0 bases and J dropped 0 bases, with 17 bases sitting between them. This CDR3 comprises 18 residues. Germline V lookup: CDR1 LNHNV, CDR2 YYDKDF (reference sequence). The CDR3 DNA follows: TGTGCCACCAGCAGAGAATTAGTACGGGAAACCATGAACACTGAAGCTTTCTTT. It is translated as CATSRELVRETMNTEAFF.

This chain joins TRBV10-3 and TRBJ2-3; 7 nucleotides agree with TRBD2. The trim removed 9 bases at V and 0 bases at J, leaving 3 bases unmatched. CDR1 and CDR2 from the germline V gene are ENHRY and SYGVKD. The CDR3 is 13 residues long. The CDR3 loop is CAILATSTDTQYF. In DNA form, the CDR3 reads TGTGCCATACTAGCGACGAGCACAGATACGCAGTATTTT.

This clonotype appeared many times. V is TRBV6-1 and J is TRBJ2-7; D call uncertain. Trimming took 3 bases from V and 7 from J, leaving 7 bases between them. Germline CDR1 MNHNS, CDR2 SASEGT. The CDR3 is made up of 11 amino acids. CDR3 DNA sequence: TGTGCCAGCAGTGACAGACTTGAGCAGTACTTC. Amino acid sequence: CASSDRLEQYF.

With regard to this clonotype: A much larger clone is a single base away; this may be a read error. The V and J genes are TRBV9 and TRBJ2-1; D is possibly TRBD2 (6 bases). V was shortened by 4 bases and J by 3 bases, with 17 bases between the two germline ends. The germline gives CDR1 SGDLS, CDR2 YYNGEE. The CDR3 consists of 16 residues. The CDR3 loop reads CASSQLAGSLYNEQFF. CDR3 bases: TGTGCCAGCAGCCAACTGGCGGGAAGTCTCTACAATGAGCAGTTCTTC. The variable domain in full, with the rest retrieved from reference TRBV9 and TRBJ2-1, is DSGVTQTPKHLITATGQRVTLRCSPRSGDLSVYWYQQSLDQGLQFLIQYYNGEERAKGNILERFSAQQFPDLHSELNLSSLELGDSALYFCASSQLAGSLYNEQFFGPGTRLTVL.

The chain employs TRBV25-1 and TRBJ2-6, with no clear D. CDR1 MGHDK and CDR2 SYGVNS come from the germline V gene. CDR3 length: 16 amino acids. The germline V and J ends were trimmed by 3 bases and 0 bases, with 9 bases remaining between them. DNA for the CDR3: TGTGCCAGCAGTGACTTATCCGGCTCTGGGGCCAACGTCCTGACTTTC. Residues: CASSDLSGSGANVLTF.

The rearrangement joins TRBV7-8 to TRBJ1-4; the D is unclear. The CDR3 loop spans 15 amino acids. In germline, CDR1 is SGHVS, CDR2 FQNEAQ. The V and J ends lost 5 bases and 8 bases respectively, with 18 bases between them. The CDR3 DNA follows: TGTGCCAGCAGCCCTTCGGCCGCAAGGAAGGAAAAACTGTTTTTT. This gives the protein CASSPSAARKEKLFF. The entire variable domain, with the rest obtained from reference TRBV7-8 and TRBJ1-4, is as follows: GAGVSQSPRYKVAKRGQDVALRCDPISGHVSLFWYQQALGQGPEFLTYFQNEAQLDKSGLPSDRFFAERPEGSVSTLKIQRTQQEDSAVYLCASSPSAARKEKLFFGSGTQLSVL.